This T cell receptor (beta chain) was sequenced for a study of somatic mutations in cytotoxic T cells in rheumatoid arthritis (dated by TCRdb to between 2016 and 2019). Notes on the research overall: Peripheral blood (approximately 27 ml EDTA) was collected from patients immediately after diagnosis and before any treatment began. Some V beta antibody-stained T-cell populations were flow-sorted on a FACSAria II or Sony SH800 at nearly 100% purity, and sorted V beta1+ cells also underwent TCRB sequencing. To characterize clonality, the study used TCRB deep sequencing while asking whether somatic mutations are carried by expanded CD8+ T-cell clones in newly diagnosed, untreated rheumatoid arthritis. TCRB deep sequencing was performed for 65 rheumatoid arthritis patients and 20 healthy controls. The median ages of the patient and control groups were essentially identical.

Flow cytometry confirmed the purity of CD4+ and CD8+ cells that had been isolated by positive magnetic bead selection on an AutoMACS. Initial screening for clonal expansions relied on flow cytometry with a TCR V beta antibody panel, after which sorted CD8+ fractions underwent TCRB deep sequencing for characterization. Peripheral blood mononuclear cells were obtained using density gradient separation with Ficoll-Paque PLUS. Using Nucleospin Tissue or Tissue XS kits, DNA was extracted from CD4-enriched, CD8-enriched or PBMC samples, with quantification by a Qubit 2.0 fluorometer. As regards this clone: Its recognized antigen is unknown. No base qualities exist here, and no much larger clone lies one base off it.

From cysteine to phenylalanine, the CDR3 is 16 amino acids long. CDR3 DNA is the only sequence kept; it has 48 bases, read in frame from the first base. Relative to germline, V is 0 bases shorter and J is 3 bases shorter, with 12 bases between their ends. As encoded in the germline V gene, CDR1 is MNHNS while CDR2 is SASEGT. Study-wide conclusions, independent of this receptor: Healthy controls showed no age-related increase in CD8+ clonality, whereas patients did (Spearman r ≈ 0.49). The expanded CD8+ clones had unknown antigen targets, and not appearing in virus-specific databases did not rule out that they were virus-specific. The slight underrepresentation of TRBV07 in patients was not corrected for multiple comparisons. Several identical CD8+ TCRB sequences were found in both blood and synovial fluid, and in 8 of 65 patients the largest CD8+ clone exceeded 20% of CD8+ cells. There was no significant difference in CD8+ T-cell clonality between rheumatoid arthritis patients and age-matched healthy controls.

Genomic DNA underwent TCRB CDR3 sequencing using the immunoSEQ assay. The original pipeline was this. Published virus-specific TCRB sequences were compared with patient CD8+ clones larger than 1%, and only a few matches were found. Analyses were restricted to productive TCRB rearrangements. Defining a clone by its unique TCRB CDR3 sequence, the study calculated clonality as a productive clonality index derived from Shannon entropy. To calculate repertoire overlap between two samples, the template counts of each clone were considered relative to each sample's total templates. A correlation with a Spearman r of around 0.6 was found between V-gene usage by flow cytometry and V-gene usage by TCRB sequencing. TCRdb provides this immuneACCESS table in a form limited to in-frame rearrangements. Some clones are lacking; in checked studies, under half of them reflect an unresolved V gene, and why the rest are absent is not known. The V and J calls and the clone size are those of that table, but D and trimming were determined from the DNA. This sample comprises 17,000 or so clones, roughly 79% of them detected only once. The ten largest make up roughly a fifth of the sample.

This receptor chain uses TRBV6-1 and TRBJ1-3; the D gene cannot be named for sure. The origin of this receptor is an adult with rheumatoid arthritis. Sequences were obtained from CD8+ T cells sorted from blood. The bases are TGTGCCAGCAGTGAAGCGGAAGGCGAGGGTGGAAACACCATATATTTT. Its protein product is CASSEAEGEGGNTIYF.